The 6 T cell receptor beta chains presented below share a single source sample, sequenced in a study of neurological immune-mediated disorders. TCRdb reprocessed the 5' RACE reads with MiXCR, giving one entry per CDR3 protein. The top ten clones hold approximately 7.5% of a sample with around 83,000 distinct CDR3 sequences, roughly an eighth of them seen once. Sequencing was done on a sample of PBMCs. These receptors all come from a woman aged 45-59 years in good health.

This clonotype was seen many times. The chain joins TRBV7-2 to TRBJ2-5; the match to TRBD2 covers 13 bases. The CDR3 has 16 residues. Losses at the gene ends were 4 bases for V and 4 bases for J; bases not matched to a gene: 6. From germline, CDR1 is SGHTA and CDR2 FQGNSA. CDR3 protein: CASSYGTSGVGETQYF. The CDR3 nucleotides are TGTGCCAGCAGCTATGGGACTAGCGGGGTAGGAGAGACCCAGTACTTC.

This clonotype showed up many times. This rearrangement joins TRBV28 to TRBJ2-7, with 7 bases identical to TRBD1. Losses at the gene ends were 6 bases for V and 0 bases for J; bases not matched to a gene: 5. The CDR3 totals 14 residues. Per the germline V gene, CDR1 is MDHEN and CDR2 is SYDVKM. The CDR3 protein is CASSQDRFSYEQYF. CDR3 coding DNA: TGTGCCAGCAGCCAGGACAGGTTCTCCTACGAGCAGTACTTC.

The sample holds many counts of this clonotype. This rearrangement joins TRBV24-1 to TRBJ2-5, with 7 bases aligning to TRBD1. J gave up 5 bases and V 4 bases, and 9 bases lay outside the gene matches. The V gene's germline CDR1 is KGHDR and CDR2 SFDVKD. The CDR3 has 15 amino acids. The CDR3: CATSDPGQFQETQYF. CDR3 DNA: TGTGCCACCAGTGACCCGGGACAGTTCCAGGAGACCCAGTACTTC.

This clonotype was seen ten or more times. The V gene is TRBV2, the J gene TRBJ2-1, with 11 bases fitting TRBD2. From germline, CDR1 is SNHLY and CDR2 FYNNEI. This CDR3 contains 15 residues. The V and J ends lost 5 bases and 6 bases, in that order; junction bases with no gene match: 6. The DNA for the CDR3 is TGTGCCAGCAGTTTAGCGGGAGGGCCTTTCAATGAGCAGTTCTTC. Translated: CASSLAGGPFNEQFF.

The chain employs TRBV5-1 and TRBJ1-1; the D gene is possibly TRBD1 (5 bases). Trimming left V 4 bases short and J 0 bases short, with 13 bases between. The germline gives CDR1 SGHRS, CDR2 YFSETQ. The CDR3 contains 15 residues. DNA of the CDR3: TGCGCCAGCAGCCCCCCCCGGGGGGTGAACACTGAAGCTTTCTTT. Protein product: CASSPPRGVNTEAFF.

This clonotype was found many times. V and J are TRBV20-1 and TRBJ2-1, with 15 bases identical to TRBD2. CDR3 size: 17 residues. In germline, CDR1 is DFQATT, CDR2 SNEGSKA (reference sequence). The ends lost 0 bases at V and 8 bases at J; junction bases unmatched: 8. CDR3 sequence (DNA): TGCAGTGCTAGAGACGATCGGACTAGCGGGAGGGGAGATGAGCAGTTCTTC. Translation: CSARDDRTSGRGDEQFF.